The following is a T cell receptor (beta chain) sequence with its context. Unique molecular identifiers were used in preparing the TCRbeta library. One entry per CDR3 protein, called by TCRdb with MiXCR from the PCR reads. The sample shows about 610,000 distinct CDR3 sequences, over 9.5% of them seen only once. The data were obtained in a study of T-cell reconstitution after alpha-beta-depleted transplantation in children. Per germline, CDR1 SGHTA and CDR2 FQGNSA. V was clipped by 4 bases and J by 2 bases; unmatched bases: 5. This CDR3 spans 15 amino acids. This TCR derives from a human donor who donated a stem cell graft to a child with acute myeloid leukemia. The gene calls are TRBV7-2 and TRBJ2-3, with TRBD2 matching 8 bases. The source was PBMCs from the stem cell graft donor, collected from the stem cell graft. The CDR3 region has the DNA TGTGCCAGCAGCTCCAAGCGGGAGAACACAGATACGCAGTATTTT. Protein: CASSSKRENTDTQYF.